Sequencing of this TCR beta chain was carried out in a study of cytomegalovirus exposure and HLA in healthy donors. For the study at large: An earlier analysis identified some 110 million unique TCR beta sequences in 170 million or so T cells.

Germline values: CDR1 MGHRA, CDR2 YSYEKL. V shed 3 bases and J shed 8 bases, with 26 bases lying between them. The CDR3 is 18 residues long. Notes on the study in general: It was reportedly the case that the classifier diagnosed cytomegalovirus status with high specificity and sensitivity. The listing of roughly 160 TCR beta chains classed them as cytomegalovirus-associated.

The PCR contained 60 Vbeta and 13 Jbeta primers. Here immunoSEQ multiplex PCR was the method, and the copy in TCRdb shows in-frame clones only, minus some. The repertoire holds 250,000 to 350,000 clones, around 66% seen once, with approximately 2.1% in the top ten. In the case of this clone: Its antigen is not identified.

The TCR was taken from a female donor in good health and CMV-seronegative. Sequencing was performed on PBMCs. The chain links TRBV4-1 to TRBJ2-1, with TRBD2 as a possible D gene (5 bases). CDR3 region: CASSQFFGQEVWSDEQFF. CDR3 nucleotide sequence: TGCGCCAGCAGCCAGTTTTTTGGGCAGGAGGTGTGGAGCGATGAGCAGTTCTTC.